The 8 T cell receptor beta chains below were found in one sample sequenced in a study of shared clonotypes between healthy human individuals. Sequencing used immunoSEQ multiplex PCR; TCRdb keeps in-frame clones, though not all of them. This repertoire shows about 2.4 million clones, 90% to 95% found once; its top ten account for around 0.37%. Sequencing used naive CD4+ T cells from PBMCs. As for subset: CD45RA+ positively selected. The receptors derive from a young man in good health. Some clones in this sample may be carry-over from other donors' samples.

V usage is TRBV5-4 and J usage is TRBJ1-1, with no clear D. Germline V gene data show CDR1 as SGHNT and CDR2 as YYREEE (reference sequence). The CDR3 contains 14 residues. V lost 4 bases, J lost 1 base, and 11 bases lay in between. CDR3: CASSPVRENTEAFF. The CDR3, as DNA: TGTGCCAGCAGCCCCGTAAGGGAGAACACTGAAGCTTTCTTT.

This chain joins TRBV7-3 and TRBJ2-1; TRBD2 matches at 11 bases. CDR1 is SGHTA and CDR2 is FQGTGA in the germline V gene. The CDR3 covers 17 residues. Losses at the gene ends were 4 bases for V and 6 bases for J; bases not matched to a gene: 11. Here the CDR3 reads CASSSERLAGTLNEQFF. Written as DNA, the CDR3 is TGTGCCAGCAGCTCTGAGAGACTAGCGGGGACTCTCAATGAGCAGTTCTTC.

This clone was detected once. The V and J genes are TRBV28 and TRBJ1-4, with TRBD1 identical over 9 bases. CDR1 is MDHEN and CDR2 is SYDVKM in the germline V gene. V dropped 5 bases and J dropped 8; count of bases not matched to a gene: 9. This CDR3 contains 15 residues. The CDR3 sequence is CASSRDRARGEKLFF. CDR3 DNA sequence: TGTGCCAGCAGTAGGGACAGGGCTCGGGGCGAAAAACTGTTTTTT.

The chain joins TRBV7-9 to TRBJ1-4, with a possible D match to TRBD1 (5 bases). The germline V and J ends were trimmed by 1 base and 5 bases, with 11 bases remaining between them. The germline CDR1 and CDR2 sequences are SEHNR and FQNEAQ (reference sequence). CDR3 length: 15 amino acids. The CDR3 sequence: CASSLGGDGNEKLFF. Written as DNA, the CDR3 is TGTGCCAGCAGCTTAGGGGGGGATGGAAATGAAAAACTGTTTTTT.

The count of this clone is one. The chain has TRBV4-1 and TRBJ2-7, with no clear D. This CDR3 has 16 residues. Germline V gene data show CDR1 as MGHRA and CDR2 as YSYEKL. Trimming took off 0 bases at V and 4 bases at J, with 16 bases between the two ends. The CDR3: CASSQEVWAAGYEQYF. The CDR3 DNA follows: TGCGCCAGCAGCCAAGAGGTTTGGGCGGCCGGTTACGAGCAGTACTTC.

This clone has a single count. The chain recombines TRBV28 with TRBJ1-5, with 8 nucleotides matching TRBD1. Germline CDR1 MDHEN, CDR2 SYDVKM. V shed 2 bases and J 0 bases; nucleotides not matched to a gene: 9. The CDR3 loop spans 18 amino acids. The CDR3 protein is CASSLVTGASYSNQPQHF. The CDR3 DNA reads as TGTGCCAGCAGTTTAGTGACAGGGGCTTCATATAGCAATCAGCCCCAGCATTTT.

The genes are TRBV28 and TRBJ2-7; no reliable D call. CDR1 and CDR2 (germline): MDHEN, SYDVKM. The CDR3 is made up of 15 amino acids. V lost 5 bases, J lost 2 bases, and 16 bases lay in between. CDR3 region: CASSPPGVRPYEQYF. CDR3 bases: TGTGCCAGCAGTCCACCCGGAGTCCGTCCCTACGAGCAGTACTTC.

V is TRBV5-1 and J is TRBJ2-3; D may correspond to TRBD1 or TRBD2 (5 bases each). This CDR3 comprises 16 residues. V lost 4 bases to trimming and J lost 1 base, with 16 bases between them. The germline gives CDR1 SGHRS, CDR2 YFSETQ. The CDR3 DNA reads TGCGCCAGCAGCCCCTCCCCGGGACGCCGCACAGATACGCAGTATTTT. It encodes CASSPSPGRRTDTQYF.